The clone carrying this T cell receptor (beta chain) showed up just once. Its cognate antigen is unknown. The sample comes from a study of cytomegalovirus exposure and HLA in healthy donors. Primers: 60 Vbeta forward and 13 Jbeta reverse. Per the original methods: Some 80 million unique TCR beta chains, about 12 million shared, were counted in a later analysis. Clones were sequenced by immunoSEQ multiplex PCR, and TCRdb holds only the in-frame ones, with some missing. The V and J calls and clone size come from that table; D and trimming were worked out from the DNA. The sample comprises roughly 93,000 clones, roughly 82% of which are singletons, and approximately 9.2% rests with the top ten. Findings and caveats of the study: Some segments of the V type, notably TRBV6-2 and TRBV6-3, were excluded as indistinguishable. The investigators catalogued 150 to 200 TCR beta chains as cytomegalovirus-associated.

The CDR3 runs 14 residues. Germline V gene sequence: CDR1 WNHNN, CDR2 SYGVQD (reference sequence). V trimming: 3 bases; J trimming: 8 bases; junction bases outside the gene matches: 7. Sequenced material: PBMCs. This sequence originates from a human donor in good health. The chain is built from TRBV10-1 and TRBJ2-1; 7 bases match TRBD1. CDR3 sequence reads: CASSERGLSDEQFF. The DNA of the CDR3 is TGCGCCAGCAGTGAAAGGGGGCTGTCCGATGAGCAGTTCTTC.